Shown below are 9 T cell receptor beta chains from a single sample sequenced in a study of CD8 T cells in Susac syndrome. cDNA came from approximately 0.5 to 1 ug RNA primed by random hexamers. TCRdb re-derived calls from the immunoSEQ multiplex PCR reads in MiXCR, one entry per CDR3 protein. Of some 400,000 distinct CDR3 sequences in the sample, around 83% were seen once. Input material: CD8+ T cells from PBMCs. Source of these receptors: a human donor with multiple sclerosis.

The V gene is TRBV5-1, the J gene TRBJ2-1; D gene ambiguous. Germline CDR1 is SGHRS and CDR2 is YFSETQ. V lost 4 bases and J lost 6, with 11 bases in between. This CDR3 spans 13 amino acids. CDR3 DNA: TGCGCCAGCAGCGTAAGCGTTCTCAATGAGCAGTTCTTC. Translation gives CASSVSVLNEQFF.

The rearrangement links TRBV19 to TRBJ2-1, with 10 bases identical to TRBD2. The germline V gene encodes CDR1 LNHDA and CDR2 SQIVND (reference sequence). V lost 5 bases and J lost 5; bases outside the gene matches: 12. CDR3 length equals 17 residues. The CDR3 DNA is TGTGCCAGTAGTGGCCAGCGGGAGGGTTACGACAACAATGAGCAGTTCTTC. It translates to CASSGQREGYDNNEQFF.

This clonotype has a handful of counts. V gene TRBV7-6 combines with J gene TRBJ1-6, with D unresolved. Trimming removed 4 bases at V and 6 bases at J, with 10 bases between. The germline CDR1 and CDR2 sequences are SGHVS and FNYEAQ. This CDR3 contains 14 residues. In DNA form, the CDR3 reads TGTGCCAGCAGCTCAACAGCTTCTAATTCACCCCTCCACTTT. Residues: CASSSTASNSPLHF.

The chain is built from TRBV10-3 and TRBJ2-1; tentative D call: TRBD2 (5 bases). V gave up 5 bases and J gave up 4 bases, with 21 bases separating them. The CDR3 is 17 amino acids. The V gene's germline CDR1 is ENHRY and CDR2 SYGVKD. The CDR3 sequence: CAISHHQDGEGYNEQFF. CDR3 nucleotide sequence: TGTGCCATCAGTCACCACCAGGACGGGGAAGGGTACAATGAGCAGTTCTTC.

This rearrangement joins TRBV20-1 to TRBJ2-3; possible D gene TRBD2, 5 bases. This CDR3 is built from 15 residues. The germline V and J ends were trimmed by 5 bases and 2 bases, with 17 bases remaining between them. The germline gives CDR1 DFQATT, CDR2 SNEGSKA (reference sequence). CDR3 bases: TGCAGTGCTCGTGCACTTACGGACTCCACAGATACGCAGTATTTT. This translates into CSARALTDSTDTQYF.

The V call is TRBV6-5, the J call TRBJ2-1; 10 positions match TRBD1. Trimming took 4 bases from V and 8 from J; bases not matched to a gene: 8. The CDR3 contains 15 residues. CDR1 and CDR2 (germline): MNHEY, SVGAGI. CDR3 DNA: TGTGCCAGCAGTTCCCTGGACAGGGGGAACGATGAGCAGTTCTTC. The encoded protein is CASSSLDRGNDEQFF.

The chain carries TRBV6-5 and TRBJ2-1; D assignment may be TRBD1 or TRBD2 (5 bases each). Per germline, CDR1 MNHEY and CDR2 SVGAGI. V lost 1 base to trimming and J lost 0 bases, with 13 bases between them. This CDR3 is 17 amino acids long. CDR3 DNA: TGTGCCAGCAGTTACTTGGTCAGGGAGCTCTCCTACAATGAGCAGTTCTTC. Translating it yields CASSYLVRELSYNEQFF.

The chain has TRBV6-2 or TRBV6-3 and TRBJ1-1, with TRBD1 matching 11 bases. V trimming: 0 bases; J trimming: 4 bases; junction bases outside the gene matches: 7. The CDR3 loop spans 17 amino acids. CDR1 and CDR2 from the germline V gene are MNHEY and SVGEGT. The CDR3 loop reads CASSYSARTGGFTEAFF. The CDR3, as DNA: TGTGCCAGCAGTTACTCGGCCCGGACAGGGGGCTTCACTGAAGCTTTCTTT.

This sequence joins TRBV29-1 and TRBJ2-1, with D perhaps matching TRBD1 (6 bases). The germline gives CDR1 SQVTM, CDR2 ANQGSEA. This CDR3 contains 11 residues. V was clipped by 1 base and J by 12 bases, with 10 bases between them. In DNA, the CDR3 is TGCAGCGTTGAAGTCCTACAGGGGCAGTTCTTC. This encodes CSVEVLQGQFF.